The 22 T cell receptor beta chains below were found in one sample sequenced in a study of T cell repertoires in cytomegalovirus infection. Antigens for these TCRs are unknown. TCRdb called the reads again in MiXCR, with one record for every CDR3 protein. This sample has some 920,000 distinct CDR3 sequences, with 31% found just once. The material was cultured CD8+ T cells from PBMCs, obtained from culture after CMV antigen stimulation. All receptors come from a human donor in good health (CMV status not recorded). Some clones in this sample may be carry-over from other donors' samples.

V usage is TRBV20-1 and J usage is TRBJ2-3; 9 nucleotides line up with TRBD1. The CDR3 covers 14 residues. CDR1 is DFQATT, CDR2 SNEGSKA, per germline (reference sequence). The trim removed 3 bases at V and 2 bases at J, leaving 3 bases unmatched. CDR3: CSASRDRVTDTQYF. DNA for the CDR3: TGCAGTGCTAGCAGGGACAGGGTCACAGATACGCAGTATTTT.

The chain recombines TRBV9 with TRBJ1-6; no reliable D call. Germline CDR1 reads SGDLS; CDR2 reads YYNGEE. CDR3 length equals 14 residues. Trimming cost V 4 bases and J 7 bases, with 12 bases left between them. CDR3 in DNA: TGTGCCAGCAGCCCGGGAGGAACAAATTCACCCCTCCACTTT. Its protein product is CASSPGGTNSPLHF.

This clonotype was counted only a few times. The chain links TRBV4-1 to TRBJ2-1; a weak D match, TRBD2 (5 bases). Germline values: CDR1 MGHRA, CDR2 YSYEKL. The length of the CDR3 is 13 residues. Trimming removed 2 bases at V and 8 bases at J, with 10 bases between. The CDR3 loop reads CASSQLLSDEQFF. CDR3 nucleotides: TGCGCCAGCAGCCAACTACTTAGCGATGAGCAGTTCTTC.

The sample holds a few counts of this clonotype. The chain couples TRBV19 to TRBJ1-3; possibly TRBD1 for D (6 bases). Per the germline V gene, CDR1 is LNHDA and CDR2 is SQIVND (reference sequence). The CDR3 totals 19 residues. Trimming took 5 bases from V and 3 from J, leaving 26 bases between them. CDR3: CASSDLQGAAFPFGNTIYF. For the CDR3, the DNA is TGTGCCAGTAGTGACCTACAGGGCGCCGCATTTCCGTTTGGAAACACCATATATTTT.

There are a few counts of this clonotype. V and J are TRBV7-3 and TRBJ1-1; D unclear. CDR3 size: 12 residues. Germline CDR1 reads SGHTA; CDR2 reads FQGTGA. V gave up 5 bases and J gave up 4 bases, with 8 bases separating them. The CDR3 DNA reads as TGTGCCAGCAGCGACGAGGGCACTGAAGCTTTCTTT. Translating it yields CASSDEGTEAFF.

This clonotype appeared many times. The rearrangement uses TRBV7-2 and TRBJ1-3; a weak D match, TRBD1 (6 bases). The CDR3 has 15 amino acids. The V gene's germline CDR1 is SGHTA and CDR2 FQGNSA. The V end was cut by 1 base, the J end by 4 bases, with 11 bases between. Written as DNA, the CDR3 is TGTGCCAGCAGCTTAGACTCAACAGGGGGAAACACCATATATTTT. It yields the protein CASSLDSTGGNTIYF.

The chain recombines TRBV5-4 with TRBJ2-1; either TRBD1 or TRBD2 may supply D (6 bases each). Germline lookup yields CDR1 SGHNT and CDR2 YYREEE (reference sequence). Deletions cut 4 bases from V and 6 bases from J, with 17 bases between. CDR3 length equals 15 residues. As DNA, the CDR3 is TGTGCCAGCAGCCGGAATAGGGGGGTGTTCAATGAGCAGTTCTTC. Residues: CASSRNRGVFNEQFF.

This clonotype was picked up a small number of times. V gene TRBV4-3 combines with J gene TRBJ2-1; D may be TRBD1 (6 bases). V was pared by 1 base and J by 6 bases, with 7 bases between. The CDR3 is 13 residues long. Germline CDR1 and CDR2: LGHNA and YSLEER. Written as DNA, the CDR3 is TGCGCCAGCAGCCAAGGACAGGTCAATGAGCAGTTCTTC. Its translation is CASSQGQVNEQFF.

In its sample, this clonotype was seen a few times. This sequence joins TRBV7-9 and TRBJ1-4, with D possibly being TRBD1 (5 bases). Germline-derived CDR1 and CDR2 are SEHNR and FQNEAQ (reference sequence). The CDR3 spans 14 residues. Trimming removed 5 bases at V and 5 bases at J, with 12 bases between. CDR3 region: CASSTGGGNEKLFF. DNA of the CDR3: TGTGCCAGCAGCACCGGGGGGGGGAATGAAAAACTGTTTTTT.

The CDR3 DNA reads TGTGCCAGCAACGGGGACAGGCTGAACACTGAAGCTTTCTTT. Translated: CASNGDRLNTEAFF. The chain carries TRBV12-3 or TRBV12-4 and TRBJ1-1; TRBD1 aligns across 8 bases. Trimming at V came to 7 bases and at J to 0 bases, leaving 4 bases not matched to a gene. The CDR3 extends over 14 amino acids.

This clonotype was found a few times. CDR3 nucleotides: TGTGCCAGCTCACCACGAGCACTGAACACTGAAGCTTTCTTT. Its protein is CASSPRALNTEAFF. This chain links TRBV18 with TRBJ1-1, with D unclear. From germline, CDR1 is KGHSH and CDR2 LQKENI. This CDR3 has 14 amino acids. Trimming took 1 base from V and 0 from J, leaving 6 bases between them.

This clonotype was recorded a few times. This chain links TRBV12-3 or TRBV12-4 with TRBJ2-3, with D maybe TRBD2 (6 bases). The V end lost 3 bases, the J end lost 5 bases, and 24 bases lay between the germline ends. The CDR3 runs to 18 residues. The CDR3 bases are TGTGCCAGCAGTTTGTGGGGACTGTCTCCCTCTGGGGGAGATACGCAGTATTTT. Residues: CASSLWGLSPSGGDTQYF.

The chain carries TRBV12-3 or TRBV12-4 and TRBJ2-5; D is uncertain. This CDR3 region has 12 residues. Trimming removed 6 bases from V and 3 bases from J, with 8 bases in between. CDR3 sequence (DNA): TGTGCCAGCAGCCAGACTGAAGAGACCCAGTACTTC. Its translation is CASSQTEETQYF.

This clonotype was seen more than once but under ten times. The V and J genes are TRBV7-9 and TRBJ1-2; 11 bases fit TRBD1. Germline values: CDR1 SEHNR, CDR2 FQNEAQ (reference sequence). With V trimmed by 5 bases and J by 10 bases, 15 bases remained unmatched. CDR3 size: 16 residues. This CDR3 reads CASSQLGQGADVDYTF. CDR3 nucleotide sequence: TGTGCCAGCAGCCAACTCGGACAGGGGGCAGATGTTGACTACACCTTC.

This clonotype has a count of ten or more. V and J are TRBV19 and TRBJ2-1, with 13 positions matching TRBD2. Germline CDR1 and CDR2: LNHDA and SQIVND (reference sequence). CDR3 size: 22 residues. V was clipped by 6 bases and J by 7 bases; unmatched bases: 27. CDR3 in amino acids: CASSTRSSGTSGVWGLGNEQFF. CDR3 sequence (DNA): TGTGCCAGTAGCACGAGATCTTCCGGGACTAGCGGGGTATGGGGCCTTGGGAATGAGCAGTTCTTC. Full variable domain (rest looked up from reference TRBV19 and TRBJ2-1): DGGITQSPKYLFRKEGQNVTLSCEQNLNHDAMYWYRQDPGQGLRLIYYSQIVNDFQKGDIAEGYSVSREKKESFPLTVTSAQKNPTAFYLCASSTRSSGTSGVWGLGNEQFFGPGTRLTVL.

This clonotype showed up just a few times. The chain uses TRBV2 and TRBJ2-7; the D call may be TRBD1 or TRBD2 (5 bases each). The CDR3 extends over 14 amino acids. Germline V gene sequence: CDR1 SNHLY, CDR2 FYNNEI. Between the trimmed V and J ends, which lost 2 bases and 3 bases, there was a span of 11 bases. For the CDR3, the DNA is TGTGCCAGCAGTGAAAAGGGGAGTAGCTACGAGCAGTACTTC. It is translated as CASSEKGSSYEQYF.

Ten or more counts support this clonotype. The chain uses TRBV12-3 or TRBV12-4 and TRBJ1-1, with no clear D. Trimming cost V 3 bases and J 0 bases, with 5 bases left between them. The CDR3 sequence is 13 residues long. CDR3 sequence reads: CASSFGLNTEAFF. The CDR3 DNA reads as TGTGCCAGCAGTTTCGGTTTGAACACTGAAGCTTTCTTT.

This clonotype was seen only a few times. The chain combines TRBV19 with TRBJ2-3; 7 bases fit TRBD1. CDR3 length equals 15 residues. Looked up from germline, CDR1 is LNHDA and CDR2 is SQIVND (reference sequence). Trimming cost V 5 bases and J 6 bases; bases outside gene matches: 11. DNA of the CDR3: TGTGCCAGTAGTCCTGGCGACAGGGCACCTGATACGCAGTATTTT. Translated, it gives CASSPGDRAPDTQYF.

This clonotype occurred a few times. The CDR3 sequence: CASSENRIRPNSPLHF. In DNA form, the CDR3 reads TGTGCCAGCAGCGAAAACAGAATTCGCCCCAATTCACCCCTCCACTTT. The V call is TRBV5-6, the J call TRBJ1-6; unclear D gene. CDR1 SGHDT and CDR2 YYEEEE come from the germline V gene. The CDR3 is 16 amino acids. Between the trimmed V and J ends, which lost 4 bases and 7 bases, there was a span of 18 bases.

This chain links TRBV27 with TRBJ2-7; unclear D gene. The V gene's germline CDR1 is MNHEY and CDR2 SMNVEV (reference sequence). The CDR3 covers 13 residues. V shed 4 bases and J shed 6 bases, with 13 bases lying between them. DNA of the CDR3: TGTGCCAGCAGTTCGGTTGGGCCGGGCGAGCAGTACGTC. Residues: CASSSVGPGEQYV.

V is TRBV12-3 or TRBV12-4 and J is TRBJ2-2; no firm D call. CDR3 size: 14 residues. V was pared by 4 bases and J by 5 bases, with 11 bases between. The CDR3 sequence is CASSSNRATGELFF. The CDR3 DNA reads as TGTGCCAGCAGTTCAAACCGGGCGACCGGGGAGCTGTTTTTT.

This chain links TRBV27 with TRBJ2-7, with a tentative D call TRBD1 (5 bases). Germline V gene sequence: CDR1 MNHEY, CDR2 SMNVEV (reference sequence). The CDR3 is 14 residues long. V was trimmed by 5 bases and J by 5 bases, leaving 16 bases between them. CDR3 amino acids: CASSPTTEPNEQYF. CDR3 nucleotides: TGTGCCAGCAGTCCGACGACAGAACCTAACGAGCAGTACTTC.